The 17 T cell receptor beta chains below come from one sample, sequenced in a study of technical replicates of blood from several donors. Repertoires were generated with immunoSEQ multiplex PCR, while TCRdb's copy carries only in-frame clones and drops some. Among more than 75,000 clones listed, over 85% were seen once. The sequenced sample was T cells isolated from PBMCs. The receptors were sampled from a human donor in good health.

The chain employs TRBV11-2 and TRBJ2-1; D possibly corresponds to TRBD1 (5 bases). The CDR3 spans 17 residues. Germline lookup yields CDR1 SGHAT and CDR2 FQNNGV. With 4 bases removed from V and 2 bases from J, the gap between germline ends came to 18 bases. The CDR3 is CASSSIKFDRTYNEQFF. Written as DNA, the CDR3 is TGTGCCAGCAGCTCCATTAAATTTGACAGAACCTACAATGAGCAGTTCTTC.

This clone was picked up one time. J is TRBJ2-7 and V is TRBV7-2; 9 bases are a match to TRBD1. The CDR3 spans 14 residues. V trimming: 3 bases; J trimming: 7 bases; junction bases outside the gene matches: 7. The germline V gene encodes CDR1 SGHTA and CDR2 FQGNSA. DNA of the CDR3: TGTGCCAGCAGCTTCCCCGGGACAGGGTTGGAGCAGTACTTC. It encodes CASSFPGTGLEQYF.

V is TRBV27 and J is TRBJ2-7, with 9 bases that match TRBD2. Germline V gene lookup returns CDR1 MNHEY and CDR2 SMNVEV (reference sequence). This CDR3 comprises 17 residues. Unmatched junction bases numbered 9, after V lost 0 bases and J lost 3 bases. The chain's CDR3 is CASSLSATGLAYYEQYF. In DNA form, the CDR3 reads TGTGCCAGCAGTTTATCCGCTACCGGACTAGCGTACTACGAGCAGTACTTC.

The DNA for the CDR3 is TGTGCCATCAGTGAGTCGAGAGGGGGAGGGCTCTACGAGCAGTACTTC. Protein: CAISESRGGGLYEQYF. V gene TRBV10-3 combines with J gene TRBJ2-7; possibly TRBD2 for D (7 bases). The germline V and J ends were trimmed by 0 bases and 3 bases, with 15 bases remaining between them. CDR1 is ENHRY, CDR2 SYGVKD, per germline. The CDR3 is 16 amino acids.

The genes are TRBV20-1 and TRBJ2-1; 8 bases line up with TRBD1. After removal of 3 bases from V and 12 bases from J, the junction contained 4 bases not matched to a gene. CDR1 is DFQATT and CDR2 is SNEGSKA in the germline V gene (reference sequence). The CDR3 sequence is 11 residues long. The CDR3 reads CSARDGTGQFF. The DNA for the CDR3 is TGCAGTGCTAGGGACGGGACAGGGCAGTTCTTC.

In this sample, this clone turned up once. The chain uses TRBV30 and TRBJ1-2; D is perhaps TRBD1 (5 bases). The CDR3 is 14 amino acids. V was pared by 3 bases and J by 6 bases, with 17 bases between. Germline CDR1 is GTSNPN and CDR2 is SVGIG (reference sequence). The CDR3 DNA is TGTGCCTGGAGCCCAGCGGGACCCTTCGATGGCTACACCTTC. It translates to CAWSPAGPFDGYTF.

This chain uses TRBV5-1 with TRBJ2-1, with 11 bases fitting TRBD2. CDR1 is SGHRS and CDR2 is YFSETQ in the germline V gene. V lost 2 bases, J lost 7 bases, and 8 bases stayed unmatched. This CDR3 contains 16 residues. In nucleotides, the CDR3 is TGCGCCAGCAGCTTACTAGCGGGAGAGGTGAGAAATGAGCAGTTCTTC. The encoded protein is CASSLLAGEVRNEQFF. Full variable domain (remainder filled in from reference TRBV5-1 and TRBJ2-1): KAGVTQTPRYLIKTRGQQVTLSCSPISGHRSVSWYQQTPGQGLQFLFEYFSETQRNKGNFPGRFSGRQFSNSRSEMNVSTLELGDSALYLCASSLLAGEVRNEQFFGPGTRLTVL.

This chain links TRBV29-1 with TRBJ2-7; 7 positions agree with TRBD1. Trimming removed 1 base from V and 0 bases from J; junction bases left unmatched: 3. The CDR3 consists of 14 residues. Germline loops: CDR1 SQVTM, CDR2 ANQGSEA. CDR3: CSVEVPGGSYEQYF. CDR3 nucleotide sequence: TGCAGCGTTGAAGTACCAGGGGGCTCCTACGAGCAGTACTTC.

The chain couples TRBV5-4 to TRBJ2-2; 7 nucleotides match TRBD1. V lost 2 bases to trimming and J lost 4 bases; unmatched junction nucleotides: 8. Germline lookup yields CDR1 SGHNT and CDR2 YYREEE (reference sequence). The CDR3 consists of 16 residues. DNA for the CDR3: TGTGCCAGCAGCTTAAAAGGACAGGTCGGCACCGGGGAGCTGTTTTTT. Protein sequence: CASSLKGQVGTGELFF.

The V and J genes are TRBV4-1 and TRBJ2-3; 12 positions agree with TRBD2. Germline V gives CDR1 MGHRA, CDR2 YSYEKL. Germline trimming cut 9 bases from V and 1 base from J; bases unmatched to any gene: 14. This CDR3 contains 18 residues. Written as DNA, the CDR3 is TGCGCCAGTAGGACGGGGAGACTAGCGGGGGCACGCACAGATACGCAGTATTTT. The encoded protein is CASRTGRLAGARTDTQYF.

To note about this clone: A junction boundary mismatches the germline segment, possibly from a read error. CDR3 sequence (DNA): TGTGCCACCAGCCGAGAGGTGGCGGGAGGGCCTTACAATGAGCAGTTCTTC. Its translation: CATSREVAGGPYNEQFF. V and J are TRBV15 and TRBJ2-1; 9 nucleotides match TRBD2. The CDR3 is made up of 17 amino acids. The germline gives CDR1 LNHNV, CDR2 YYDKDF (reference sequence). Filled out from reference TRBV15 and TRBJ2-1, the complete variable domain reads DAMVIQNPRYQVTQFGKPVTLSCSQTLNHNVMYWYQQKSSQAPKLLFHYYDKDFNNEADTPDNFQSRRPNTSFCFLDIRSPGLGDTAMYLCATSREVAGGPYNEQFFGPGTRLTVL.

The V call is TRBV29-1, the J call TRBJ1-1, with D perhaps matching TRBD1 (5 bases). Trimming pared 4 bases from V and 6 bases from J, leaving 15 bases between. Germline CDR1 SQVTM, CDR2 ANQGSEA. The CDR3 length is 13 residues. The chain's CDR3 is CSVGGPGGAEAFF. In DNA, the CDR3 is TGCAGCGTTGGCGGGCCGGGAGGGGCTGAAGCTTTCTTT.

The chain recombines TRBV11-2 with TRBJ1-1; D might be TRBD1 (5 bases). CDR3 length: 15 amino acids. V was shortened by 2 bases and J by 0 bases, with 10 bases between the two germline ends. CDR1 and CDR2 from the germline V gene are SGHAT and FQNNGV. The CDR3 loop is CASSLLGGMNTEAFF. The CDR3 DNA reads as TGTGCCAGCAGCTTATTGGGGGGGATGAACACTGAAGCTTTCTTT.

The chain has TRBV10-3 and TRBJ1-2; no definite D call. CDR1 and CDR2 from the germline V gene are ENHRY and SYGVKD. The V and J ends lost 6 bases and 6 bases respectively, with 14 bases between them. The length of the CDR3 is 13 residues. The CDR3 here is CAISNSSDHGYTF. The CDR3 DNA reads TGTGCCATCAGCAACAGTTCAGACCATGGCTACACCTTC.

The chain joins TRBV14 to TRBJ1-3; D remains ambiguous. Trimming pared 6 bases from V and 0 bases from J, leaving 9 bases between. The germline gives CDR1 SGHDN, CDR2 FVKESK. This CDR3 has 14 residues. The CDR3 nucleotides are TGTGCCAGCAGGGGCCGAAACTCTGGAAACACCATATATTTT. This translates into CASRGRNSGNTIYF.

The CDR3 loop is CASSVVGSGRETQYF. The CDR3 nucleotides are TGTGCCAGCAGCGTAGTGGGTAGCGGGAGGGAGACCCAGTACTTC. This chain joins TRBV9 and TRBJ2-5, with TRBD2 identical over 10 bases. This CDR3 comprises 15 residues. The germline V gene has CDR1 SGDLS and CDR2 YYNGEE. Unmatched junction bases numbered 4, after V lost 0 bases and J lost 5 bases.

This chain joins TRBV7-9 and TRBJ2-7, with 7 nucleotides matching TRBD2. Germline assignment: CDR1 SEHNR and CDR2 FQNEAQ (reference sequence). There are 13 residues in the CDR3. The trim removed 7 bases at V and 6 bases at J, leaving 9 bases unmatched. The CDR3 DNA is TGTGCCAGCAACGGTCGCTTAGCGGGCGAGCAGTACTTC. Translated: CASNGRLAGEQYF. The entire variable domain, with the rest obtained from reference TRBV7-9 and TRBJ2-7, is as follows: DTGVSQNPRHKITKRGQNVTFRCDPISEHNRLYWYRQTLGQGPEFLTYFQNEAQLEKSRLLSDRFSAERPKGSFSTLEIQRTEQGDSAMYLCASNGRLAGEQYFGPGTRLTVT.